The 21 T cell receptor beta chains reported below all come from one sample, sequenced in a study of CXCR3-negative and CXCR3-positive naive CD8 T cells. In preparing the TRB cDNA libraries, 5' RACE with UMI labels was used. No DNA is given; TCRdb re-called the 5' RACE reads and lists each CDR3 protein once. The sample includes about 40,000 distinct CDR3 sequences. The specimen was memory CD8+ T cells from blood. These receptors came from a human donor in good health. Some clones in this sample may be carry-over from other donors' samples.

The V gene is TRBV20-1, the J gene TRBJ2-5; without DNA, the TCRdb call of TRBD2 cannot be checked. Germline V gene data show CDR1 as DFQATT and CDR2 as SNEGSKA (reference sequence). The CDR3 loop spans 14 amino acids. The CDR3 is CSARSGGEQETQYF.

The chain has TRBV7-8 and TRBJ1-5; TCRdb gives TRBD1 as the D gene, but with no DNA this cannot be confirmed. This CDR3 has 15 residues. CDR1 and CDR2 from the germline V gene are SGHVS and FQNEAQ. CDR3 sequence reads: CASSLVIQGNQPQHF. The full variable domain, in which reference TRBV7-8 and TRBJ1-5 provide the parts outside the CDR3, is GAGVSQSPRYKVAKRGQDVALRCDPISGHVSLFWYQQALGQGPEFLTYFQNEAQLDKSGLPSDRFFAERPEGSVSTLKIQRTQQEDSAVYLCASSLVIQGNQPQHFGDGTRLSIL.

The chain recombines TRBV6-2 or TRBV6-3 with TRBJ1-2; there is no DNA to check the TCRdb D call of TRBD1. The CDR3 contains 13 residues. The germline CDR1 and CDR2 sequences are MNHEY and SVGEGT. CDR3 amino acids: CASETEGDYGYTF.

V usage is TRBV7-6 and J usage is TRBJ2-1; TCRdb designates TRBD1, a call that cannot be tested without DNA. The CDR3 sequence is 17 residues long. Germline V gene sequence: CDR1 SGHVS, CDR2 FNYEAQ. CDR3 region: CASSPETAGVPINEQFF.

V is TRBV18 and J is TRBJ2-1; TCRdb outputs TRBD1, but without DNA this stays unchecked. The CDR3 covers 17 residues. Looked up from germline, CDR1 is KGHSH and CDR2 is LQKENI. The CDR3: CASSSHPVGSDYNEQFF. Full variable domain (outside the CDR3, taken from reference TRBV18 and TRBJ2-1): NAGVMQNPRHLVRRRGQEARLRCSPMKGHSHVYWYRQLPEEGLKFMVYLQKENIIDESGMPKERFSAEFPKEGPSILRIQQVVRGDSAAYFCASSSHPVGSDYNEQFFGPGTRLTVL.

The chain combines TRBV2 with TRBJ2-3. The CDR3 loop spans 12 amino acids. Germline CDR1 and CDR2: SNHLY and FYNNEI. The CDR3: CASRAAPDTQYF.

This rearrangement joins TRBV6-1 to TRBJ2-5. This CDR3 is 16 amino acids long. CDR1 MNHNS and CDR2 SASEGT come from the germline V gene. Here the CDR3 reads CASSEAMAGVQETQYF.

CDR3 residues: CASSYGTSGDTGELFF. The J gene is TRBJ2-2, the V gene TRBV6-5; checking the TCRdb D call of TRBD2 is not possible without DNA. CDR1 is MNHEY, CDR2 SVGAGI, per germline. This CDR3 is 16 amino acids long.

The chain combines TRBV7-9 with TRBJ1-1. Germline V lookup: CDR1 SEHNR, CDR2 FQNEAQ (reference sequence). The CDR3 runs to 16 residues. The CDR3 sequence is CASSSDWTEEWAEAFF.

The genes are TRBV4-3 and TRBJ1-1; the TRBD1 assignment by TCRdb is unverifiable without DNA. Germline values: CDR1 LGHNA, CDR2 YSLEER. This CDR3 has 17 residues. CDR3 loop: CASSQDFGGGLDTEAFF.

The chain recombines TRBV13 with TRBJ1-2; TCRdb reports TRBD1, a call that lacks DNA to check it against. CDR1 and CDR2 (germline): PRHDT, FYEKMQ (reference sequence). This CDR3 has 15 residues. CDR3 residues: CASSSIPVVGYGYTF.

The rearrangement uses TRBV20-1 and TRBJ2-7; TCRdb picks TRBD2, but there is no DNA to check that call. The CDR3 has 14 residues. Per germline, CDR1 DFQATT and CDR2 SNEGSKA (reference sequence). The CDR3 sequence: CSAPAGAYFYEQYF.

This chain connects TRBV5-5 to TRBJ2-3; TCRdb calls TRBD1, which cannot be checked without DNA. Germline V gives CDR1 SGHKS, CDR2 YYEKEE (reference sequence). The length of the CDR3 is 15 residues. The CDR3: CASSLAWDNTDTQYF.

The J gene is TRBJ2-3, the V gene TRBV18; the D call from TCRdb, TRBD2, cannot be confirmed without DNA. This CDR3 has 17 amino acids. CDR1 is KGHSH and CDR2 is LQKENI in the germline V gene. This CDR3 is CASSPRLTSGRTDTQYF. The full variable domain, in which reference TRBV18 and TRBJ2-3 provide the parts outside the CDR3, is NAGVMQNPRHLVRRRGQEARLRCSPMKGHSHVYWYRQLPEEGLKFMVYLQKENIIDESGMPKERFSAEFPKEGPSILRIQQVVRGDSAAYFCASSPRLTSGRTDTQYFGPGTRLTVL.

V gene TRBV29-1 combines with J gene TRBJ1-1; TCRdb's D call, TRBD1, is unchecked because there is no DNA. There are 18 residues in the CDR3. The germline CDR1 and CDR2 sequences are SQVTM and ANQGSEA. CDR3: CSVVGFGDRGPRELGAFF. Full variable domain (outside the CDR3, taken from reference TRBV29-1 and TRBJ1-1): SAVISQKPSRDICQRGTSLTIQCQVDSQVTMMFWYRQQPGQSLTLIATANQGSEATYESGFVIDKFPISRPNLTFSTLTVSNMSPEDSSIYLCSVVGFGDRGPRELGAFFGQGTRLTVV.

This CDR3 reads CATIKTGRSGDEQYF. The genes are TRBV2 and TRBJ2-7; the TCRdb call, TRBD1, lacks DNA for checking. Germline assignment: CDR1 SNHLY and CDR2 FYNNEI. The CDR3 has 15 residues.

This rearrangement joins TRBV29-1 to TRBJ2-7. There are 14 residues in the CDR3. Per the germline V gene, CDR1 is SQVTM and CDR2 is ANQGSEA. CDR3 region: CSAVGWEGSYEQYF.

This chain uses TRBV14 with TRBJ2-7; no DNA is available, so the TRBD1 call from TCRdb remains unchecked. The germline gives CDR1 SGHDN, CDR2 FVKESK. The CDR3 contains 14 residues. The CDR3 is CASSERQVSYEQYF.

Here the CDR3 reads CASSWTGEDTEAFF. The chain recombines TRBV19 with TRBJ1-1; the TCRdb D gene call, TRBD1, has no DNA to confirm it. The germline CDR1 and CDR2 sequences are LNHDA and SQIVND (reference sequence). CDR3 length: 14 amino acids.

The chain links TRBV29-1 to TRBJ1-5; there is no DNA to check the TCRdb D call of TRBD1. CDR1 is SQVTM and CDR2 is ANQGSEA in the germline V gene. The CDR3 is 12 residues long. The CDR3 is CSVGQGGQPQHF.

The chain joins TRBV4-1 to TRBJ2-1; TCRdb names TRBD1, which stays unverified in the absence of DNA. CDR1 and CDR2 from the germline V gene are MGHRA and YSYEKL. This CDR3 contains 14 residues. The CDR3 sequence is CASSPDHRNNEQFF.